This T cell receptor beta chain was captured by sequencing in a study of T-cell memory formation after mild COVID-19. Study-level information: The two donors had largely donor-specific TCR clusters.

TCRdb analysed the 5' RACE reads with MiXCR anew, one entry per CDR3 protein. Of around 430,000 distinct CDR3 sequences listed, more than 15% are singletons. Study outcomes and limitations: Among clones contracting day 15 to 85, CD4/CD8 was balanced, whereas later expanders leaned CD4+. Several responding clones turned up in pre-infection memory, indicating that cross-reactive memory may have taken part.

A note on this clonotype: The antigen is not known.

Material for sequencing was PBMCs or a T cell subset sorted from them (not recorded which). The origin of this receptor is a man aged 18-30 years who had mild COVID-19 (a few samples of this study predate the infection). Cell type and time point are not known.

This chain's CDR3 is CSARGGGAYNEQFF. As DNA, the CDR3 is TGCAGTGCTAGAGGCGGGGGGGCCTACAATGAGCAGTTCTTC. The chain recombines TRBV20-1 with TRBJ2-1; 9 bases are shared with TRBD2. Germline V gene data show CDR1 as DFQATT and CDR2 as SNEGSKA (reference sequence). CDR3 length equals 14 residues. V shed 1 base and J 2 bases; nucleotides not matched to a gene: 0.